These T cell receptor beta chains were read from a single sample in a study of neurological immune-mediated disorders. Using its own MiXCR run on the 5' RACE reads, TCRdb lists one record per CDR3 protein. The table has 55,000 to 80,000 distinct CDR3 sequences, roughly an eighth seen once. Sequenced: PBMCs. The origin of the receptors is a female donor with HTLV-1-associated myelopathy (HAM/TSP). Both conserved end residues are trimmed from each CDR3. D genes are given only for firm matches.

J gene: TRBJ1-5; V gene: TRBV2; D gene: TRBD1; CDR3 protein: ASSGQGARASQPQH
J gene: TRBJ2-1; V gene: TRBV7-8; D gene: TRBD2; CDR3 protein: ASSLLGGGGASEQF
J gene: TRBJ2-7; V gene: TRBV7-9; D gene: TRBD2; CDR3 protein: ASSLTAGVSYEQY
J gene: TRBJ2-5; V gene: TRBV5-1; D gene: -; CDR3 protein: ASSLFGETQY
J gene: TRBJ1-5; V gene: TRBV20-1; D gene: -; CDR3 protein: SASFADQPQH
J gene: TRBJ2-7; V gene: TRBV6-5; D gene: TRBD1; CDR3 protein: ASSYSSGQGALQY
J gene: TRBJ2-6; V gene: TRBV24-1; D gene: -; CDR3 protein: ATGEDGSFSGANVLT
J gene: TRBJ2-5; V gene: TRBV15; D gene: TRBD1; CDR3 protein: ATRQGIQETQY
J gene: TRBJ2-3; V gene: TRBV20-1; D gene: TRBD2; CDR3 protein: SALAGGLDTQY
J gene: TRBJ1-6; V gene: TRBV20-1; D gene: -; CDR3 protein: SAREGGERNSPLH
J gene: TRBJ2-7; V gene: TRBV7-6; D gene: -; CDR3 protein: ASSVSSYEQY
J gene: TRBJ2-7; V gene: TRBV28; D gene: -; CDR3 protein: ASTPWGGDEQY
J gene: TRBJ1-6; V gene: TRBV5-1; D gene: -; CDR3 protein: ASSNRDGDSPLH
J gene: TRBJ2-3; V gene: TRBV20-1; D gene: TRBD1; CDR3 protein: SANNRQGSTDTQY
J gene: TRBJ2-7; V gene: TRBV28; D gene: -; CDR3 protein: ASSFPGEIYEQY
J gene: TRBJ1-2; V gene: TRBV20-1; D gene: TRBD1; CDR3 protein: SARDHRDSRALGYT
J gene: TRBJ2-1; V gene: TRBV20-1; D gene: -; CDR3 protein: SASHGGGGNEQF
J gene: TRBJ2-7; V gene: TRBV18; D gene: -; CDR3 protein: ASSPMRENSEQY
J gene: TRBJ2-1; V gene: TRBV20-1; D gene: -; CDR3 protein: SASRSRGNEQF
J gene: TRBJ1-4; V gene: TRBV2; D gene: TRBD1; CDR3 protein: ASSGPGQGASDEKLF
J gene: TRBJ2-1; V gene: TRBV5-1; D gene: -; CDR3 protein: ASSLGTVYNEQF
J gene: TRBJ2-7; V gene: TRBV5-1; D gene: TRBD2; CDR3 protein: ASSLTLGGVYEQY
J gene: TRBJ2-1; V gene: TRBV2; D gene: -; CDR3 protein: ASSRIDGNEQF
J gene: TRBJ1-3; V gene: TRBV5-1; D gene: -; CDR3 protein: ASSDGQGNTIY
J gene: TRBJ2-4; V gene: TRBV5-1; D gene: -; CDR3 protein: ASSLEQSFNIQY
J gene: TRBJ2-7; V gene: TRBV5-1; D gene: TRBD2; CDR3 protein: ASSLWDGGFEQY
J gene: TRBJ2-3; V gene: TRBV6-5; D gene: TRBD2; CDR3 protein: ASKPAGGRGTDTQY
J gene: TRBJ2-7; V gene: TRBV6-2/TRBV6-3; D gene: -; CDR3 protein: ASGQQGNEQY
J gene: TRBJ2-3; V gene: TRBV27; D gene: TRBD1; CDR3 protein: ASRGQPTDTQY
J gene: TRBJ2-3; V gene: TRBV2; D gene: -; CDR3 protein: AILMPPRGAGTDTQY
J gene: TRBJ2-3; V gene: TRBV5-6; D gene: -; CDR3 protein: ASSSTGTDTQY
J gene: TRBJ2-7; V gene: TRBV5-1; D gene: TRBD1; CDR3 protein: ASSLGTGNYEQY
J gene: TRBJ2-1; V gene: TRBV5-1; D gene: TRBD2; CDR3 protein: ASSPQKAGGSYNEQF
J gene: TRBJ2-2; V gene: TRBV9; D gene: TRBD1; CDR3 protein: ASSVGTASNTGELF
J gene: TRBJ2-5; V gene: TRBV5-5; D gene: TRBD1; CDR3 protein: ASSLDRGVVGEETQY
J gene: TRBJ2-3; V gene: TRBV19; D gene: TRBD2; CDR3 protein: ASSIYRGGQY
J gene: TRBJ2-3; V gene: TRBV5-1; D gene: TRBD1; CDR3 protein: ASSLVRQGSTDTQY
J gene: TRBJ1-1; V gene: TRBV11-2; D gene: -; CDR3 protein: ASSLFSGDTEAF
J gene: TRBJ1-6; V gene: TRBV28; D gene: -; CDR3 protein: ASSQEGRVDNSPLH